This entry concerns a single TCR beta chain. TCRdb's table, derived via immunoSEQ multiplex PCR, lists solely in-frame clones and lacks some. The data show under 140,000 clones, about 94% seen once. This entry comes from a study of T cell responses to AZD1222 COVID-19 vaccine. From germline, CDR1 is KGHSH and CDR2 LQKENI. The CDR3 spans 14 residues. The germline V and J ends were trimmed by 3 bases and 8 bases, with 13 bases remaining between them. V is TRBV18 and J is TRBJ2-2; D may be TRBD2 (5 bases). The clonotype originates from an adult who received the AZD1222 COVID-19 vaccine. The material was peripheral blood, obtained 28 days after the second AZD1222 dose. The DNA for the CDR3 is TGTGCCAGCTCACCTGGTTGGGAGACGGGGGAGCTGTTTTTT. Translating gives CASSPGWETGELFF.